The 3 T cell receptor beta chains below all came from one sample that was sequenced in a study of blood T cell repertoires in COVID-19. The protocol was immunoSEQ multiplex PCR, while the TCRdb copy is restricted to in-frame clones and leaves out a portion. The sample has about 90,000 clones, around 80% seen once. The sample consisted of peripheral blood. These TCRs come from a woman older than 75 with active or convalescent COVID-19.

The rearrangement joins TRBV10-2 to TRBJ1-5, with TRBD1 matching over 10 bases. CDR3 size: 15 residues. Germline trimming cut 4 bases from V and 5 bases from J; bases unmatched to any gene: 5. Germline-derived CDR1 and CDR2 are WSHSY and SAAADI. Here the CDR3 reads CASSVGTGADQPQHF. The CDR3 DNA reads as TGCGCCAGCAGTGTTGGGACAGGGGCAGATCAGCCCCAGCATTTT.

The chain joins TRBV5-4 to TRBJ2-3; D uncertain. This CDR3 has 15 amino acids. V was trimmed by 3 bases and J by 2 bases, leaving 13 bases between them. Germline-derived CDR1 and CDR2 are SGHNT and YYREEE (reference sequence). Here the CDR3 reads CASSSSVGFTDTQYF. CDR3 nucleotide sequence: TGTGCCAGCAGCTCATCGGTGGGCTTCACAGATACGCAGTATTTT.

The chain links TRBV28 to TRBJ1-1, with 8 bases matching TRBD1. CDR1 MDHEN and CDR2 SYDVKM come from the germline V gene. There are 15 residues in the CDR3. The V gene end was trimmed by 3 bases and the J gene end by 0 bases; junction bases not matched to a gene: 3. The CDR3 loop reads CASSFRGQVNTEAFF. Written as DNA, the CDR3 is TGTGCCAGCAGTTTCCGGGGACAGGTGAACACTGAAGCTTTCTTT.